This T cell receptor (beta chain) is from a study of T cell repertoires in cytomegalovirus infection. This clonotype was detected many times. Its antigen is unidentified. Trimming stripped 6 bases from V and 1 base from J, with 12 bases between. This CDR3 spans 14 amino acids. Germline CDR1 LNHDA, CDR2 SQIVND (reference sequence). TCRdb independently ran MiXCR on the reads; one entry per CDR3 protein. The table has more than 90,000 distinct CDR3 sequences, over 9% seen once. The specimen was PBMCs, sequenced either directly or after in vitro stimulation (not recorded which). The sequence derives from a human donor in good health (CMV status not recorded). Some clones in this sample may be carry-over from other donors' samples. The V call is TRBV19, the J call TRBJ1-1; possibly TRBD1 for D (5 bases). CDR3 bases: TGTGCCAGTAGGCGGGGGATGGGGAACACTGAAGCTTTCTTT. This encodes CASRRGMGNTEAFF.